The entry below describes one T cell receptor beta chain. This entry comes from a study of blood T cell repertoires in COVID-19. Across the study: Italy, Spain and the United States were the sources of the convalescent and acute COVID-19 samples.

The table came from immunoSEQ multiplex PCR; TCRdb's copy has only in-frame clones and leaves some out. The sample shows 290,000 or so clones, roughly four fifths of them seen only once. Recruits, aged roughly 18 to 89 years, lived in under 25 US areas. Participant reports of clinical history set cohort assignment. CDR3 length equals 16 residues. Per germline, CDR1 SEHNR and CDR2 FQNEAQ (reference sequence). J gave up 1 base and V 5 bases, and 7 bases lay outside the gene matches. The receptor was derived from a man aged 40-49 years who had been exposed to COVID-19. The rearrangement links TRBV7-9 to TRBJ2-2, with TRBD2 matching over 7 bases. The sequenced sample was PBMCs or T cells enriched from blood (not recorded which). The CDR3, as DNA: TGTGCCAGCAGCCTAAGACTAGCCGAGAACACCGGGGAGCTGTTTTTT. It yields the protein CASSLRLAENTGELFF. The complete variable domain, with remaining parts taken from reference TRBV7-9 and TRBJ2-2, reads DTGVSQNPRHKITKRGQNVTFRCDPISEHNRLYWYRQTLGQGPEFLTYFQNEAQLEKSRLLSDRFSAERPKGSFSTLEIQRTEQGDSAMYLCASSLRLAENTGELFFGEGSRLTVL.